This record concerns one T cell receptor beta chain sequence. Total RNA, at least 5 micrograms per sample, was extracted from PBMCs. Then a second PCR, running roughly 7 to 11 cycles, was carried out with a sample-barcoded 5' primer and a J-beta primer mix. All cDNA molecules were each tagged by a template-switch adaptor with 12 random nucleotides. In TCRdb, the 5' RACE reads were re-called with MiXCR into one record per CDR3 protein. This sample yields hundreds of thousands of distinct CDR3 sequences, of which roughly 21% are seen a single time; 3.6% belongs to the top ten. This sample was taken from a study of blood T cells in healthy people across ages. The CDR3 has 12 residues. The V gene lost 4 bases and the J gene lost 4 bases, with 10 bases spanning the gap. CDR1 SQVTM and CDR2 ANQGSEA come from the germline V gene.

J is TRBJ2-5 and V is TRBV29-1, with D unclear. The specimen sequenced was blood. The TCR comes from a man between 70 and 80 years old in good health. The CDR3 DNA reads as TGCAGCGTTGCGAAAGGTGGAGAGACCCAGTACTTC. This sequence encodes CSVAKGGETQYF.